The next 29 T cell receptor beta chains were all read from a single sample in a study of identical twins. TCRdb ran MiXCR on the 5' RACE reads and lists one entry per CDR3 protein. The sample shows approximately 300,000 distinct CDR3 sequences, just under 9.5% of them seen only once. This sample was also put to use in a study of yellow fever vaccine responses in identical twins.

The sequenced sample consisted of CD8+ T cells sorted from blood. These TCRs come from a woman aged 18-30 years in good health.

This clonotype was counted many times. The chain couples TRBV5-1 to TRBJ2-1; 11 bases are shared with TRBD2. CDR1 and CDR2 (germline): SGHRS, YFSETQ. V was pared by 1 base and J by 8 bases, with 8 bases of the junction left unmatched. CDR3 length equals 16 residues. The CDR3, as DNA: TGCGCCAGCAGCTTGTATCGGCTAGCGGGAGGAGATGAGCAGTTCTTC. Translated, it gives CASSLYRLAGGDEQFF.

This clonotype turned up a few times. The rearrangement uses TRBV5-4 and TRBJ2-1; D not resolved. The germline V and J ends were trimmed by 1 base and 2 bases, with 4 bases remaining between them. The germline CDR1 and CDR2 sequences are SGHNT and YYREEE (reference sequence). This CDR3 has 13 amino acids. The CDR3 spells CASSLFPYNEQFF. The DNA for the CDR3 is TGTGCCAGCAGCTTGTTCCCCTACAATGAGCAGTTCTTC.

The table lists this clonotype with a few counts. CDR3 DNA sequence: TGTGCCAGCAGCCCCGGGGCGGGGAGTGGTTCGGATACGCAGTATTTT. This gives the protein CASSPGAGSGSDTQYF. The J gene is TRBJ2-3, the V gene TRBV13; tentatively, D is TRBD2 (6 bases). The CDR3 loop spans 16 amino acids. The V gene's germline CDR1 is PRHDT and CDR2 FYEKMQ (reference sequence). V was shortened by 5 bases and J by 6 bases, with 21 bases between the two germline ends.

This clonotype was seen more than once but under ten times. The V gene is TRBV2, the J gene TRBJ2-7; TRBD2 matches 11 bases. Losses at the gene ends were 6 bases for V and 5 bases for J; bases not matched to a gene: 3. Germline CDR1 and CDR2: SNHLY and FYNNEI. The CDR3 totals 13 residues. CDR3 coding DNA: TGTGCCAGCAGCGCGGGACTAGCGGACGAGCAGTACTTC. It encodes CASSAGLADEQYF.

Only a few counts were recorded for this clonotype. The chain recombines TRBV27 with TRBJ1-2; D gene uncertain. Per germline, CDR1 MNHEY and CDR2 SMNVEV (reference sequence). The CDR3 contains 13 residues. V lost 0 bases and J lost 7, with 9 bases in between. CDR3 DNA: TGTGCCAGCAGTTTATCGGCGGTTGGTGGCTACACCTTC. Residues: CASSLSAVGGYTF.

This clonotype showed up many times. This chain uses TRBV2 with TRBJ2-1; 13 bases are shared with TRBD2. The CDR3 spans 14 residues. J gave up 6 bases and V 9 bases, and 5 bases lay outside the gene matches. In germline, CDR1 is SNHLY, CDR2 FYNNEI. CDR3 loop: CASPGLAGSNEQFF. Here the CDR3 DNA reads TGTGCCAGTCCGGGACTAGCGGGGTCCAATGAGCAGTTCTTC.

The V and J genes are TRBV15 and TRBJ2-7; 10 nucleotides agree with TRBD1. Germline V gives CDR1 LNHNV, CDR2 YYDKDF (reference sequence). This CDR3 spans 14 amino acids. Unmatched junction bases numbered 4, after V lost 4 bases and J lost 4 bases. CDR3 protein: CATSTGQGSYEQYF. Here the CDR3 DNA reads TGTGCCACCAGCACGGGACAGGGGTCGTACGAGCAGTACTTC.

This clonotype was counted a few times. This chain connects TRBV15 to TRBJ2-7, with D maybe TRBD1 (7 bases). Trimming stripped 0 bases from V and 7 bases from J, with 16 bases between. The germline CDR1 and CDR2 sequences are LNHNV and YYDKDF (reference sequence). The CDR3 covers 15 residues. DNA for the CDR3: TGTGCCACCAGCAGAGAGGGGGGACAGAGTGAAGAGCAGTACTTC. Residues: CATSREGGQSEEQYF.

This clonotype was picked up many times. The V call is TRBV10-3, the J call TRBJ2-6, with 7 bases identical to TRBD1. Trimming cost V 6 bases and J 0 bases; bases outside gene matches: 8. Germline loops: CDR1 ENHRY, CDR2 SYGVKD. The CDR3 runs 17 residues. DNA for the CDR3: TGTGCCATCAGAGGACAGGACCAATTCTCTGGGGCCAACGTCCTGACTTTC. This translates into CAIRGQDQFSGANVLTF.

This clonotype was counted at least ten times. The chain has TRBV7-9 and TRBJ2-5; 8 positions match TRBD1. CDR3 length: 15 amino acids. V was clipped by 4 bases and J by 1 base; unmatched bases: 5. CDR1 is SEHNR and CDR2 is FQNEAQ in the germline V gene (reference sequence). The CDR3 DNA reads TGTGCCAGCAGCTCCACCGGACAGGGCCAAGAGACCCAGTACTTC. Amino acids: CASSSTGQGQETQYF.

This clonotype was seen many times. The CDR3 sequence is CASSLLQTSYEQYF. CDR3 nucleotide sequence: TGCGCCAGCAGCTTGCTACAGACCTCCTACGAGCAGTACTTC. The rearrangement uses TRBV5-1 and TRBJ2-7; D unclear. V was clipped by 1 base and J by 0 bases, with 8 bases between them. From germline, CDR1 is SGHRS and CDR2 YFSETQ. The CDR3 consists of 14 residues.

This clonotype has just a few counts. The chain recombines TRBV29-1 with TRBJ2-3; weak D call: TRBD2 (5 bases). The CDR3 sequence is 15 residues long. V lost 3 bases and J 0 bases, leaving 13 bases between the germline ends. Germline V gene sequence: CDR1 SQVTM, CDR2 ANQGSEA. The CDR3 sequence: CSVDLDSTSTDTQYF. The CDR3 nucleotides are TGCAGCGTTGACCTGGACTCTACTAGCACAGATACGCAGTATTTT.

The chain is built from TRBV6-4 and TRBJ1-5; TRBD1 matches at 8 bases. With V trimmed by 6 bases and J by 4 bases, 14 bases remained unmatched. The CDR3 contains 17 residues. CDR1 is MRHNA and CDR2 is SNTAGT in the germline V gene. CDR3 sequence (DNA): TGTGCCAGCAGCGGATTAAGATTCGGACAGGGAAATCAGCCCCAGCATTTT. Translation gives CASSGLRFGQGNQPQHF.

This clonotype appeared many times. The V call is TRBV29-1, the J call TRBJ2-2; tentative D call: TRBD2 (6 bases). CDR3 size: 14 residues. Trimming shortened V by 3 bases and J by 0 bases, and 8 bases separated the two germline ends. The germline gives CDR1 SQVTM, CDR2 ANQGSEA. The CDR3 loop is CSVEEGTNTGELFF. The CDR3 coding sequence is TGCAGCGTTGAGGAGGGGACGAACACCGGGGAGCTGTTTTTT.

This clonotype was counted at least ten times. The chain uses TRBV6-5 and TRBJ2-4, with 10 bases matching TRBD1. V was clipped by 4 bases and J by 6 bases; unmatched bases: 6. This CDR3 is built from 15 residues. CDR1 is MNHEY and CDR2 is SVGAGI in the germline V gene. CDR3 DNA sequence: TGTGCCAGCAGTTCCGGGACAGGGGACGTAAACATTCAGTACTTC. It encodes CASSSGTGDVNIQYF.

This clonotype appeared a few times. The CDR3 sequence: CSARAAREAVNEQFF. The CDR3 DNA reads TGCAGTGCTAGAGCGGCGCGGGAGGCCGTCAATGAGCAGTTCTTC. The rearrangement joins TRBV20-1 to TRBJ2-1, with 8 bases matching TRBD2. The CDR3 totals 15 residues. J gave up 6 bases and V 1 base, and 8 bases lay outside the gene matches. Germline CDR1 reads DFQATT; CDR2 reads SNEGSKA (reference sequence).

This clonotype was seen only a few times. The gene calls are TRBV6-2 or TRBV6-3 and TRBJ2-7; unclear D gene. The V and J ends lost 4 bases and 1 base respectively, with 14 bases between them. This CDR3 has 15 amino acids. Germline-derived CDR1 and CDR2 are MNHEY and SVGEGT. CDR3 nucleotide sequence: TGTGCCAGCAGTTTCGACGATCCCCGGTCCTACGAGCAGTACTTC. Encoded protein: CASSFDDPRSYEQYF.

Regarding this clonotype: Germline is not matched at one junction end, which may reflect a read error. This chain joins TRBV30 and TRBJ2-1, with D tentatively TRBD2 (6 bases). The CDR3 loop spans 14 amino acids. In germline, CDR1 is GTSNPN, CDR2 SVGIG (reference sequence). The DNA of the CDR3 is TGTGCCTGGAATGGAGGGTTCTCCTACAATGTGCAGTTCTTC. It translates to CAWNGGFSYNVQFF.

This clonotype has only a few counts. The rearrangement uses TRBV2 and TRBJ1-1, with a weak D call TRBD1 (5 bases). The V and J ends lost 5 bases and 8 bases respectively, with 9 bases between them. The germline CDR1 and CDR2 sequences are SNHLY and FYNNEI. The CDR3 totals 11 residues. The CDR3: CASSRREEAFF. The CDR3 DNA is TGTGCCAGCAGTCGCAGGGAGGAAGCTTTCTTT.

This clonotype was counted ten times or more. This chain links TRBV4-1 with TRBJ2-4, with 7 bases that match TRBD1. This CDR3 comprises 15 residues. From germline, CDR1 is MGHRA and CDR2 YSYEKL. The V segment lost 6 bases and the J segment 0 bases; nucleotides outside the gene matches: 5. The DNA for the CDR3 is TGCGCCAGCAGGCCCCGGGACAGAGCCAAAAACATTCAGTACTTC. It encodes CASRPRDRAKNIQYF.

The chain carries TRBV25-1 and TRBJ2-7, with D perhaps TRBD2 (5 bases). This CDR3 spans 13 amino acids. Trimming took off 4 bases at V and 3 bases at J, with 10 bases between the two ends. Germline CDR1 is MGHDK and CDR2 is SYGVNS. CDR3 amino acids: CASSGTSIYEQYF. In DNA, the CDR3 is TGTGCCAGCAGTGGAACTAGTATCTACGAGCAGTACTTC.

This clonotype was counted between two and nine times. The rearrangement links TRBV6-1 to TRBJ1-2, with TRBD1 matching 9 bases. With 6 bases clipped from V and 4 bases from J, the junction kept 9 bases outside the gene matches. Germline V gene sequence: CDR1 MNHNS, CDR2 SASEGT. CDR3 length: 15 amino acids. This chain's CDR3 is CASRDWDRDIYGYTF. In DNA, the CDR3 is TGTGCCAGCAGGGATTGGGACAGGGACATCTATGGCTACACCTTC.

The CDR3 DNA sequence: TGCGCCAGCAGCCAAGATAAGGGCCCGGCCTACGAGCAGTACTTC. It specifies CASSQDKGPAYEQYF. The rearrangement uses TRBV4-3 and TRBJ2-7; D is unclear. The length of the CDR3 is 15 residues. V was trimmed by 0 bases and J by 2 bases, leaving 11 bases between them. Germline V gives CDR1 LGHNA, CDR2 YSLEER.

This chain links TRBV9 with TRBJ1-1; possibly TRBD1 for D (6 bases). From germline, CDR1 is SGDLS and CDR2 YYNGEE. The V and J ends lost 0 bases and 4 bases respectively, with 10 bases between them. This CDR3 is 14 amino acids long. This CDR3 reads CASSVGGGSTEAFF. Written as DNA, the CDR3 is TGTGCCAGCAGCGTAGGAGGGGGGAGCACTGAAGCTTTCTTT.

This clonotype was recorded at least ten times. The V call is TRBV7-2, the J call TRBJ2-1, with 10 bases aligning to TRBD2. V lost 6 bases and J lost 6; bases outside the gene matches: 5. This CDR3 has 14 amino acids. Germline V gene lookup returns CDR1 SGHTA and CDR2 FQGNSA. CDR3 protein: CASSLLAGPNEQFF. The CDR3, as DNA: TGTGCCAGCAGTTTACTAGCGGGACCCAATGAGCAGTTCTTC.

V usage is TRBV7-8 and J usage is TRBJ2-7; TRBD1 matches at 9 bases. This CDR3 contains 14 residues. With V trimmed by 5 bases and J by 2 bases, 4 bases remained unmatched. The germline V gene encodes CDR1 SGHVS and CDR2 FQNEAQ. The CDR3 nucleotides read TGTGCCAGCAGCCCGGACAGGGGCACCTACGAGCAGTACTTC. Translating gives CASSPDRGTYEQYF.

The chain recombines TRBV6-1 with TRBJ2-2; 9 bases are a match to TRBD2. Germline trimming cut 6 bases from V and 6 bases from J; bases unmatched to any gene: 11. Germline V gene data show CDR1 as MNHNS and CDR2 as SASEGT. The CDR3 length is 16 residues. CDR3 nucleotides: TGTGCCAGCAGGACCTTAGCGGGAGTTACCCCCGGGGAGCTGTTTTTT. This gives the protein CASRTLAGVTPGELFF.

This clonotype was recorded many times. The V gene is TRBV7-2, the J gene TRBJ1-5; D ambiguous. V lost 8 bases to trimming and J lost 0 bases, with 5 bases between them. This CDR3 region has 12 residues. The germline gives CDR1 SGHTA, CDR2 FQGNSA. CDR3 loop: CASGVSNQPQHF. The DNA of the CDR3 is TGTGCCAGCGGGGTTAGCAATCAGCCCCAGCATTTT.

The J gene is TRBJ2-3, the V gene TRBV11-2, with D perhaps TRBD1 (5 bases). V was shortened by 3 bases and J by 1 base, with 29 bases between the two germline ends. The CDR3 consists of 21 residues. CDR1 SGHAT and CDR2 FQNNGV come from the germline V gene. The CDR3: CASSFPTATDSRTGGTDTQYF. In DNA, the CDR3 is TGTGCCAGCAGCTTCCCAACGGCTACAGACAGCCGAACCGGAGGCACAGATACGCAGTATTTT.